Here is one TCR beta chain with its context. This record comes from a study of PD-1 blockade in mismatch repair-deficient tumors. The V gene lost 6 bases and the J gene lost 0 bases, with 15 bases spanning the gap. The CDR3 extends over 16 amino acids. CDR1 LNHDA and CDR2 SQIVND come from the germline V gene (reference sequence). Assay: immunoSEQ multiplex PCR; the TCRdb copy retains only in-frame clones and omits some. This table has tens of thousands of clones, about 85% appearing once. The sequence came from an adult with mismatch repair-deficient cancer. This material consisted of peripheral blood, taken 12 weeks after starting pembrolizumab. V usage is TRBV19 and J usage is TRBJ1-3; D perhaps matches TRBD1 (5 bases). The CDR3 sequence is CASRDGTPTSGNTIYF. CDR3 in DNA: TGTGCCAGTAGGGATGGGACGCCGACCTCTGGAAACACCATATATTTT.